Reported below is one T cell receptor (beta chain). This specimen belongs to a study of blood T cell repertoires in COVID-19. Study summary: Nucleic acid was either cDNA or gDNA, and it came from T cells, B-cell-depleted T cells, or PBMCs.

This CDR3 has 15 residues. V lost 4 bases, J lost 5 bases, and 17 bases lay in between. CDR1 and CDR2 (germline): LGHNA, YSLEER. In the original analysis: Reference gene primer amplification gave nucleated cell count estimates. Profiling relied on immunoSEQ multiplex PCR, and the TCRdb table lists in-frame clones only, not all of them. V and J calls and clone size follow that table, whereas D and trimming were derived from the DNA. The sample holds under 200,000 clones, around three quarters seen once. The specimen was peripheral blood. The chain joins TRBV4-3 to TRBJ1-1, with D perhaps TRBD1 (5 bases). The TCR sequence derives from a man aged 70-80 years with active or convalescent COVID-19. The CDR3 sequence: CASSPRVAGGTEAFF. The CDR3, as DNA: TGCGCCAGCAGCCCCCGGGTGGCGGGGGGGACTGAAGCTTTCTTT.